This TCR beta chain is from a study of blood T cell repertoires in COVID-19. Profiled with immunoSEQ multiplex PCR; TCRdb holds only in-frame clones, not every one. The data show about 40,000 clones, under 90% seen once. The table lists this clone with a few counts. Trimming cost V 3 bases and J 1 base, with 13 bases left between them. CDR3 length: 16 residues. Looked up from germline, CDR1 is SGHNT and CDR2 is YYREEE (reference sequence). This chain links TRBV5-4 with TRBJ2-2; a possible D gene is TRBD2 (5 bases). Sample: peripheral blood. The TCR comes from a man in his sixties or seventies with acute or convalescent COVID-19. DNA of the CDR3: TGTGCCAGCAGCTGGGGTAGCGACCTGAACACCGGGGAGCTGTTTTTT. Its protein is CASSWGSDLNTGELFF.